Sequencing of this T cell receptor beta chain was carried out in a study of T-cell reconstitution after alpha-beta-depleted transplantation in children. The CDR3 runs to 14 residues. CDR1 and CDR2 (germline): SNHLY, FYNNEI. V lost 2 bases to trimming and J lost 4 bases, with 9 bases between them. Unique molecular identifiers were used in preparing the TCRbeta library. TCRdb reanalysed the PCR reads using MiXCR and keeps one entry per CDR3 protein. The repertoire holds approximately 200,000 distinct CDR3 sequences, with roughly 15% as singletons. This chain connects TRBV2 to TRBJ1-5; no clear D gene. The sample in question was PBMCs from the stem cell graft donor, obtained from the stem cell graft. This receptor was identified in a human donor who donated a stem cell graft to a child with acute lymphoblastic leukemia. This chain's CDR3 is CASSESMGNQPQHF. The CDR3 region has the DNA TGTGCCAGCAGTGAAAGTATGGGGAATCAGCCCCAGCATTTT.